The clone carrying this TCR beta chain was observed a single time. Each donor gave roughly 9.8 milliliters of peripheral blood. This entry is derived from a study of blood T cells in healthy people across ages. CDR1 and CDR2 from the germline V gene are KGHSH and LQKENI. V was cut by 3 bases and J by 1 base, with 15 bases left in between. There are 16 residues in the CDR3. A J-beta primer mix and a sample-barcoded 5' primer were used in a second PCR of roughly 7 to 12 cycles. TCRdb re-called the 5' RACE reads through MiXCR, storing one row per CDR3 protein. The table lists about 830,000 distinct CDR3 sequences, 58% of them singletons.

The chain recombines TRBV18 with TRBJ1-1; D gene ambiguous. The sequence derives from a man aged 25 to 45 in good health. The source material was blood. The chain's CDR3 is CASSPSRGLRNTEAFF. The CDR3 nucleotides read TGTGCCAGCTCACCCAGTAGAGGCCTTAGGAACACTGAAGCTTTCTTT. Full variable domain (remainder filled in from reference TRBV18 and TRBJ1-1): NAGVMQNPRHLVRRRGQEARLRCSPMKGHSHVYWYRQLPEEGLKFMVYLQKENIIDESGMPKERFSAEFPKEGPSILRIQQVVRGDSAAYFCASSPSRGLRNTEAFFGQGTRLTVV.